These 10 T cell receptor beta chains were sequenced from one sample in a study of blood T cell repertoires in COVID-19. The assay was immunoSEQ multiplex PCR, and TCRdb's table has in-frame clones only and misses some. The repertoire holds about 42,000 clones, roughly nine tenths seen once, with about 6.1% in the top ten. Material for sequencing was peripheral blood. These receptors were obtained from a human donor in a cohort sampled during active COVID-19.

The rearrangement joins TRBV5-6 to TRBJ2-7; possible D gene TRBD2, 6 bases. The V gene lost 3 bases and the J gene lost 3 bases, with 16 bases spanning the gap. The CDR3 runs to 15 residues. Germline V gives CDR1 SGHDT, CDR2 YYEEEE. As DNA, the CDR3 is TGTGCCAGCAGCTACCTGGGACTCCAGCACTACGAGCAGTACTTC. It is translated as CASSYLGLQHYEQYF.

The chain couples TRBV15 to TRBJ1-4; D possibly corresponds to TRBD1 (5 bases). The CDR3 has 16 amino acids. V lost 1 base, J lost 0 bases, and 9 bases lay in between. The germline CDR1 and CDR2 sequences are LNHNV and YYDKDF (reference sequence). The CDR3 DNA follows: TGTGCCACCAGCAGAGCGGGGGGGGCAACTAATGAAAAACTGTTTTTT. Its protein is CATSRAGGATNEKLFF.

This sequence joins TRBV7-2 and TRBJ1-1; D uncertain. Per germline, CDR1 SGHTA and CDR2 FQGNSA. The CDR3 is 14 residues long. V was shortened by 1 base and J by 0 bases, with 6 bases between the two germline ends. The CDR3 DNA reads as TGTGCCAGCAGCTTAGGGCCCCTGAACACTGAAGCTTTCTTT. Residues: CASSLGPLNTEAFF.

The chain joins TRBV7-9 to TRBJ2-1; 7 bases fit TRBD1. Per germline, CDR1 SEHNR and CDR2 FQNEAQ (reference sequence). The CDR3 spans 12 residues. Unmatched junction bases numbered 2, after V lost 5 bases and J lost 7 bases. In nucleotides, the CDR3 is TGTGCCAGCAGCCTGACAGGGAATGAGCAGTTCTTC. It codes for CASSLTGNEQFF.

The V and J genes are TRBV4-1 and TRBJ1-3; D is undetermined. The CDR3 runs 12 residues. Trimming cost V 5 bases and J 4 bases, with 6 bases left between them. CDR1 and CDR2 from the germline V gene are MGHRA and YSYEKL. The CDR3 nucleotides are TGCGCCAGCAGCGAACTCGGAAACACCATATATTTT. This translates into CASSELGNTIYF.

On this clone itself: This CDR3 is also generated by other DNA sequences in the sample. The chain links TRBV19 to TRBJ2-7; no definite D call. Per the germline V gene, CDR1 is LNHDA and CDR2 is SQIVND (reference sequence). V was shortened by 5 bases and J by 2 bases, with 13 bases between the two germline ends. The CDR3 covers 14 residues. The CDR3 coding sequence is TGTGCCAGTAGTTTCGCCGGCGGTACCTACGAGCAGTACTTC. As protein: CASSFAGGTYEQYF.

V and J are TRBV2 and TRBJ2-1; TRBD2 aligns across 9 bases. Trimming took 3 bases from V and 4 from J; bases not matched to a gene: 1. CDR3 length: 14 amino acids. Germline V gene data show CDR1 as SNHLY and CDR2 as FYNNEI. CDR3 DNA: TGTGCCAGCAGTGAGCGGGAGGGGTACAATGAGCAGTTCTTC. It is translated as CASSEREGYNEQFF.

The CDR3 DNA reads as TGTGCCAGCAGTCTAAATTATGGGCTAGCCGTTGAAAAACTGTTTTTT. Its translation: CASSLNYGLAVEKLFF. V is TRBV27 and J is TRBJ1-4; D unresolved. The CDR3 has 16 residues. Looked up from germline, CDR1 is MNHEY and CDR2 is SMNVEV (reference sequence). Trimming shortened V by 5 bases and J by 7 bases, and 20 bases separated the two germline ends.

This sequence joins TRBV19 and TRBJ2-1; TRBD2 might be the D (6 bases). Germline-derived CDR1 and CDR2 are LNHDA and SQIVND (reference sequence). Trimming left V 4 bases short and J 7 bases short, with 23 bases between. CDR3 length: 17 amino acids. CDR3 nucleotide sequence: TGTGCCAGTAGTAGGGAGACTAGGAGATTTATTGGGAATGAGCAGTTCTTC. This encodes CASSRETRRFIGNEQFF.

This clone was found a few times. The chain joins TRBV18 to TRBJ1-1, with TRBD1 matching 8 bases. CDR1 is KGHSH, CDR2 LQKENI, per germline. The CDR3 runs to 15 residues. The V gene end was trimmed by 3 bases and the J gene end by 1 base; junction bases not matched to a gene: 4. CDR3 DNA: TGTGCCAGCTCACCGATCCAGGGGGCGAACACTGAAGCTTTCTTT. It is translated as CASSPIQGANTEAFF.